The 30 T cell receptor beta chains below all came from one sample that was sequenced in a study of shared clonotypes between healthy human individuals. Profiled with immunoSEQ multiplex PCR; TCRdb holds only in-frame clones, not every one. This sample has about 1.1 million clones, with approximately 80% found just once. Material: memory CD4+ T cells from PBMCs. Subset defined: CD45RA-negative fraction. These receptors came from a man aged 18 to 35 in good health. Some clones in this sample may be carry-over from other donors' samples.

The chain recombines TRBV6-6 with TRBJ2-1, with D unresolved. Germline V lookup: CDR1 MNHNY, CDR2 SVGAGI (reference sequence). The V end was cut by 0 bases, the J end by 0 bases, with 6 bases between. The CDR3 has 15 amino acids. CDR3 bases: TGTGCCAGCAGTTACTCGACGAGCTCCTACAATGAGCAGTTCTTC. Translation: CASSYSTSSYNEQFF.

This rearrangement joins TRBV28 to TRBJ1-1; 7 bases line up with TRBD1. Germline values: CDR1 MDHEN, CDR2 SYDVKM. After removal of 0 bases from V and 5 bases from J, the junction contained 6 bases not matched to a gene. The CDR3 covers 15 residues. The CDR3 DNA reads TGTGCCAGCAGTTTATGGCAGGGGGGTATTACTGAAGCTTTCTTT. Translating gives CASSLWQGGITEAFF.

V gene TRBV4-2 combines with J gene TRBJ2-1; 9 bases fit TRBD1. V lost 4 bases and J lost 8; bases outside the gene matches: 3. The CDR3 consists of 13 residues. The germline V gene encodes CDR1 LGHNA and CDR2 YNFKEQ. This CDR3 reads CASSLRQGDEQFF. CDR3 sequence (DNA): TGTGCCAGCAGCCTCAGACAGGGGGATGAGCAGTTCTTC.

There are a few counts of this clone. The chain links TRBV6-1 to TRBJ1-1; D ambiguous. This CDR3 is 13 amino acids long. The germline V gene encodes CDR1 MNHNS and CDR2 SASEGT. V lost 6 bases, J lost 6 bases, and 14 bases lay in between. Written as DNA, the CDR3 is TGTGCCAGCAGCAGCGTTGAGGGCGCTGAAGCTTTCTTT. It codes for CASSSVEGAEAFF.

This clone has only one observation. This chain joins TRBV5-1 and TRBJ2-1; a weak D match, TRBD1 (6 bases). The CDR3 runs 15 residues. Between the trimmed V and J ends, which lost 2 bases and 4 bases, there was a span of 13 bases. Germline CDR1 and CDR2: SGHRS and YFSETQ. The CDR3 sequence is CASSFTGKEYNEQFF. CDR3 bases: TGCGCCAGCAGCTTCACAGGGAAGGAGTACAATGAGCAGTTCTTC.

The chain carries TRBV28 and TRBJ1-1; 8 nucleotides line up with TRBD1. This CDR3 has 16 residues. The trim removed 3 bases at V and 0 bases at J, leaving 6 bases unmatched. Germline CDR1 MDHEN, CDR2 SYDVKM. CDR3 region: CASSLLRQGLNTEAFF. Written as DNA, the CDR3 is TGTGCCAGCAGTTTGCTTAGACAGGGGTTGAACACTGAAGCTTTCTTT.

The chain has TRBV7-9 and TRBJ2-7, with unresolved D. The CDR3 length is 12 residues. V lost 1 base and J 2 bases, leaving 3 bases between the germline ends. Germline CDR1 is SEHNR and CDR2 is FQNEAQ (reference sequence). CDR3 residues: CASSLGAYEQYF. DNA of the CDR3: TGTGCCAGCAGCTTAGGAGCCTACGAGCAGTACTTC.

Comments on this clone: An end of the junction does not agree with germline; a read error may underlie this. The gene calls are TRBV7-3 and TRBJ1-2; D unclear. Germline CDR1 SGHTA, CDR2 FQGTGA. The CDR3 is 13 residues long. The CDR3 nucleotides are TGTGTCAGCAGCTCCCTTTTGGGCGTTGGCTACACCTTC. Encoded protein: CVSSSLLGVGYTF. The variable domain in full, completed from reference TRBV7-3 and TRBJ1-2, reads GAGVSQTPSNKVTEKGKYVELRCDPISGHTALYWYRQSLGQGPEFLIYFQGTGAADDSGLPNDRFFAVRPEGSVSTLKIQRTERGDSAVYLCVSSSLLGVGYTFGSGTRLTVV.

V gene TRBV7-2 combines with J gene TRBJ2-7; D possibly corresponds to TRBD2 (7 bases). The germline V gene has CDR1 SGHTA and CDR2 FQGNSA. V dropped 3 bases and J dropped 1 base, with 13 bases sitting between them. The CDR3 contains 15 residues. CDR3 sequence (DNA): TGTGCCAGCAGCTTGATAGGGAGGGGGTCCTACGAGCAGTACTTC. It codes for CASSLIGRGSYEQYF.

This clone was seen a single time. V gene TRBV5-1 combines with J gene TRBJ2-1, with a tentative D call TRBD2 (6 bases). The CDR3 is made up of 16 amino acids. Trimming cost V 3 bases and J 6 bases, with 19 bases left between them. Germline V CDR1 and CDR2: SGHRS, YFSETQ. CDR3 protein: CASSSRRLGVINEQFF. In nucleotides, the CDR3 is TGCGCCAGCAGCTCGCGCCGACTAGGGGTCATCAATGAGCAGTTCTTC. Using reference TRBV5-1 and TRBJ2-1 for the parts outside the CDR3, the full variable domain is KAGVTQTPRYLIKTRGQQVTLSCSPISGHRSVSWYQQTPGQGLQFLFEYFSETQRNKGNFPGRFSGRQFSNSRSEMNVSTLELGDSALYLCASSSRRLGVINEQFFGPGTRLTVL.

This clone was recorded only once. V gene TRBV5-4 combines with J gene TRBJ2-7, with TRBD2 matching over 8 bases. In germline, CDR1 is SGHNT, CDR2 YYREEE (reference sequence). Trimming cost V 4 bases and J 2 bases; bases outside gene matches: 8. This CDR3 has 15 residues. This chain's CDR3 is CASSLSSGRAYEQYF. The CDR3 coding sequence is TGTGCCAGCAGCCTGTCTAGCGGGCGGGCCTACGAGCAGTACTTC.

The chain is built from TRBV2 and TRBJ1-2, with TRBD1 as a possible D gene (5 bases). The CDR3 is 15 residues long. The V gene's germline CDR1 is SNHLY and CDR2 FYNNEI. Trimming cost V 6 bases and J 13 bases, with 27 bases left between them. CDR3 DNA: TGTGCCAGCAGGCTAGAGGGAGGGCAGGGTACTCCTTCCACCTTC. Translation gives CASRLEGGQGTPSTF.

The rearrangement links TRBV7-2 to TRBJ1-4, with D uncertain. Germline assignment: CDR1 SGHTA and CDR2 FQGNSA. The CDR3 runs 12 residues. V dropped 6 bases and J dropped 5 bases, with 7 bases sitting between them. This CDR3 is CASRAANEKLFF. CDR3 bases: TGTGCCAGCAGGGCCGCGAATGAAAAACTGTTTTTT.

V and J are TRBV2 and TRBJ1-5, with 7 positions matching TRBD1. Germline CDR1 and CDR2: SNHLY and FYNNEI. V shed 8 bases and J 0 bases; nucleotides not matched to a gene: 7. The CDR3 covers 15 residues. In nucleotides, the CDR3 is TGTGCCAGCTATCGGGACAGTTTTAGCAATCAGCCCCAGCATTTT. Amino acids: CASYRDSFSNQPQHF. The whole variable domain, filled in from reference TRBV2 and TRBJ1-5, reads EPEVTQTPSHQVTQMGQEVILRCVPISNHLYFYWYRQILGQKVEFLVSFYNNEISEKSEIFDDQFSVERPDGSNFTLKIRSTKLEDSAMYFCASYRDSFSNQPQHFGDGTRLSIL.

In the case of this clone: Other nucleotide sequences from this sample produce the same CDR3. The chain employs TRBV28 and TRBJ2-7, with TRBD1 matching over 11 bases. Germline trimming cut 4 bases from V and 5 bases from J; bases unmatched to any gene: 7. This CDR3 spans 15 amino acids. Germline V gene data show CDR1 as MDHEN and CDR2 as SYDVKM. CDR3 loop: CASSSPGQGVHEQYF. CDR3 bases: TGTGCCAGCAGTTCTCCGGGACAGGGGGTCCACGAGCAGTACTTC.

The V gene is TRBV5-1, the J gene TRBJ2-1; D could derive from TRBD1 or TRBD2 (7 bases each). The CDR3 sequence is 16 residues long. Trimming left V 2 bases short and J 1 base short, with 13 bases between. CDR1 is SGHRS, CDR2 YFSETQ, per germline. CDR3 bases: TGCGCCAGCAGCTTCGACAGGGAGGGTTCCTACAATGAGCAGTTCTTC. This encodes CASSFDREGSYNEQFF.

The rearrangement uses TRBV19 and TRBJ2-1, with D unclear. The CDR3 totals 13 residues. Germline V lookup: CDR1 LNHDA, CDR2 SQIVND (reference sequence). The ends were cut back, 3 bases at V and 5 bases at J, with 8 bases in the middle. CDR3 in DNA: TGTGCCAGTAGTATTCTTTATAACAATGAGCAGTTCTTC. This sequence encodes CASSILYNNEQFF.

The gene calls are TRBV5-6 and TRBJ1-4; TRBD1 aligns across 11 bases. CDR1 and CDR2 (germline): SGHDT, YYEEEE. The CDR3 sequence is 17 residues long. J gave up 7 bases and V 4 bases, and 12 bases lay outside the gene matches. The CDR3 bases are TGTGCCAGCAGCGTGGACAGGGGGCGCGTCGCGGTTGAAAAACTGTTTTTT. Amino acid sequence: CASSVDRGRVAVEKLFF.

The chain couples TRBV10-3 to TRBJ1-3, with 9 nucleotides matching TRBD1. V lost 6 bases, J lost 1 base, and 7 bases stayed unmatched. From germline, CDR1 is ENHRY and CDR2 SYGVKD. The CDR3 length is 16 residues. CDR3 sequence (DNA): TGTGCCATCAGGCCGGGACAGGGAACTTCTGGAAACACCATATATTTT. It is translated as CAIRPGQGTSGNTIYF.

The chain employs TRBV30 and TRBJ2-5, with 7 bases that match TRBD1. With 1 base clipped from V and 5 bases from J, the junction kept 10 bases outside the gene matches. Germline-derived CDR1 and CDR2 are GTSNPN and SVGIG (reference sequence). The CDR3 covers 15 residues. CDR3 loop: CAWSARGQIWETQYF. DNA for the CDR3: TGTGCCTGGAGTGCTAGGGGGCAGATTTGGGAGACCCAGTACTTC.

The chain links TRBV28 to TRBJ1-5; no reliable D call. The CDR3 is 13 amino acids. Trimming removed 7 bases from V and 0 bases from J, with 7 bases in between. Germline CDR1 reads MDHEN; CDR2 reads SYDVKM. The CDR3 region is CASIPSSNQPQHF. The CDR3 region has the DNA TGTGCCAGCATTCCGTCTAGCAATCAGCCCCAGCATTTT.

This clone was seen only a few times. Distinct nucleotide sequences in the sample also encode this CDR3. This rearrangement joins TRBV10-3 to TRBJ1-3, with D hard to call. The CDR3 runs 15 residues. V gave up 3 bases and J gave up 0 bases, with 9 bases separating them. Germline V gene data show CDR1 as ENHRY and CDR2 as SYGVKD. The CDR3 nucleotides read TGTGCCATCAGTGATGGACGTAGCTCTGGAAACACCATATATTTT. Translation: CAISDGRSSGNTIYF.

V is TRBV18 and J is TRBJ1-5, with a weak D call TRBD1 (5 bases). The CDR3 runs to 16 residues. V was shortened by 6 bases and J by 5 bases, with 20 bases between the two germline ends. Germline-derived CDR1 and CDR2 are KGHSH and LQKENI. The CDR3 here is CASSQTGPGADQPQHF. DNA for the CDR3: TGTGCCAGCTCTCAAACAGGTCCGGGTGCGGATCAGCCCCAGCATTTT.

In the case of this clone: Additional DNA sequences in this sample encode the identical CDR3. The rearrangement joins TRBV7-9 to TRBJ2-7; no definite D call. The CDR3 runs to 11 residues. The germline CDR1 and CDR2 sequences are SEHNR and FQNEAQ (reference sequence). The ends were cut back, 6 bases at V and 4 bases at J, with 7 bases in the middle. CDR3 amino acids: CASSSYYEQYF. The CDR3 DNA follows: TGTGCCAGCAGTTCTTATTACGAGCAGTACTTC.

This chain connects TRBV4-1 to TRBJ2-7; 7 nucleotides match TRBD2. V lost 5 bases and J lost 2; bases outside the gene matches: 9. The CDR3 contains 15 residues. Germline lookup yields CDR1 MGHRA and CDR2 YSYEKL. Written as DNA, the CDR3 is TGCGCCAGCAGCTTAGGACTAGTTTCCGCCTACGAGCAGTACTTC. This codes for CASSLGLVSAYEQYF.

The CDR3 bases are TGCGCCAGCAGCCAAGTGCTGGTCAGAACCTACGAGCAGTACTTC. Translation gives CASSQVLVRTYEQYF. The chain has TRBV4-3 and TRBJ2-5, with D uncertain. The DNA end is a closer match to TRBJ2-7, so the J assignment may be wrong. Germline V lookup: CDR1 LGHNA, CDR2 YSLEER. The CDR3 has 15 amino acids.

This clone came up a few times. The rearrangement joins TRBV7-2 to TRBJ2-4, with 13 bases aligning to TRBD2. CDR1 is SGHTA, CDR2 FQGNSA, per germline. V was pared by 3 bases and J by 6 bases, with 5 bases of the junction left unmatched. This CDR3 region has 16 residues. The CDR3 spells CASSFAGTSGTNIQYF. Written as DNA, the CDR3 is TGTGCCAGCAGCTTCGCCGGGACTAGCGGGACAAACATTCAGTACTTC.

CDR3 residues: CASSRTTENSYEQYF. The DNA for the CDR3 is TGCGCCAGCAGCCGCACTACAGAGAACTCCTACGAGCAGTACTTC. V gene TRBV5-1 combines with J gene TRBJ2-7; no definite D call. The CDR3 is 15 amino acids. CDR1 is SGHRS and CDR2 is YFSETQ in the germline V gene. V shed 4 bases and J shed 0 bases, with 14 bases lying between them.

The rearrangement joins TRBV11-1 to TRBJ2-7; D gene unclear. Trimming removed 1 base from V and 0 bases from J, with 10 bases in between. The CDR3 totals 15 residues. Germline V gene data show CDR1 as SGHAT and CDR2 as FQDESV (reference sequence). The CDR3 sequence is CASSLGAILSYEQYF. The CDR3 nucleotides read TGTGCCAGCAGCTTAGGGGCGATCCTCTCCTACGAGCAGTACTTC.

This chain joins TRBV27 and TRBJ1-2; a possible D gene is TRBD1 (5 bases). Trimming pared 7 bases from V and 7 bases from J, leaving 28 bases between. Germline lookup yields CDR1 MNHEY and CDR2 SMNVEV (reference sequence). CDR3 length: 17 residues. The CDR3 loop reads CASIPFPPPGPKGGYTF. The CDR3 DNA follows: TGTGCCAGCATCCCTTTTCCCCCCCCGGGGCCGAAGGGTGGCTACACCTTC.